The rows below give T cell receptor beta chains drawn from one sample of a study of blood T cell repertoires in COVID-19. Produced via immunoSEQ multiplex PCR; TCRdb's table is partial and in-frame only. The sample gives about 280,000 clones, 88% of which show up once; approximately 8.8% is in the top ten. Sequenced input: peripheral blood. All receptors come from a man younger than 35 with active or convalescent COVID-19. Both conserved end residues are part of each CDR3.

TRBV5-1,CASSLDGATNSPLHF
TRBV11-3,CASSPGGGSGEQFF
TRBV27,CASSRDRDETQYF
TRBV19,CASKDRATGNTEAFF
TRBV6-5,CASSRNTGELFF
TRBV5-1,CASKELQGATNEKLFF
TRBV3-1/TRBV3-2,CASSQVPGEGTDTQYF
TRBV6-1,CASSGPRAGLAVYEQYF
TRBV10-3,CAIRRDTQDTEAFF
TRBV7-3,CTSSLTGEGFTEAFF
TRBV2,CASTADGRTGNEQFF
TRBV19,CASSITGGARNEQFF
TRBV18,CASSPPRTGTKNTEAFF
TRBV6-1,CASSEDMVYNSPLHF
TRBV11-2,CASSFGRGGSYEQYF
TRBV10-3,CAISDRGRNYGYTF
TRBV5-1,CASKRGGNEQFF
TRBV9,CASSDLAGRNSPLHF
TRBV7-9,CASSLLSNEQFF
TRBV18,CASSPRSLAGVAKNIQYF
TRBV3-1/TRBV3-2,CASSLGTAFNQPQHF
TRBV12-3/TRBV12-4,CASRSSGGETQYF
TRBV2,CASSPSYGQANYGYTF